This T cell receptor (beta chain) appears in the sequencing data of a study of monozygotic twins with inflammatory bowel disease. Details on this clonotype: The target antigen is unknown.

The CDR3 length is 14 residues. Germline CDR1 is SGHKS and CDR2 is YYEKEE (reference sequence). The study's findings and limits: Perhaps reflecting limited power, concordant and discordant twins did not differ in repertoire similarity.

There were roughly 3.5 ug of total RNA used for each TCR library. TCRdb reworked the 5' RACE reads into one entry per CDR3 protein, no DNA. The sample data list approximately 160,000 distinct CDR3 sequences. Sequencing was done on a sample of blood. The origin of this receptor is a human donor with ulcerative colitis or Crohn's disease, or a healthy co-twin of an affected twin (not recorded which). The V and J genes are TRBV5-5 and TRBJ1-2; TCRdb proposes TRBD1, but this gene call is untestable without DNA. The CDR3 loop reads CASSPRQGARGYTF.